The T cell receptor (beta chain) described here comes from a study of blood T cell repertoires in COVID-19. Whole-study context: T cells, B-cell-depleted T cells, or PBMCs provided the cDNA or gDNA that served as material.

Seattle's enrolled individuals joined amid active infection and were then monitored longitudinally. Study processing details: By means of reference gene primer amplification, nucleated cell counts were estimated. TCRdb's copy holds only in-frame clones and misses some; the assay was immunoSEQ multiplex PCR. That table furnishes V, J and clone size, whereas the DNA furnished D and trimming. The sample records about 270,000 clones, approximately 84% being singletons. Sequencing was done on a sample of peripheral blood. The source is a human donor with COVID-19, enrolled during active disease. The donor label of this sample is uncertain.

In nucleotides, the CDR3 is TGTGCCAGCAGCTTAGATGCAACGGGTGGCTTTGAAGAGCAGTACTTC. This translates into CASSLDATGGFEEQYF. This chain joins TRBV11-2 and TRBJ2-7; D gene unclear. The CDR3 loop spans 16 amino acids. CDR1 SGHAT and CDR2 FQNNGV come from the germline V gene. V gave up 0 bases and J gave up 7 bases, with 19 bases separating them.